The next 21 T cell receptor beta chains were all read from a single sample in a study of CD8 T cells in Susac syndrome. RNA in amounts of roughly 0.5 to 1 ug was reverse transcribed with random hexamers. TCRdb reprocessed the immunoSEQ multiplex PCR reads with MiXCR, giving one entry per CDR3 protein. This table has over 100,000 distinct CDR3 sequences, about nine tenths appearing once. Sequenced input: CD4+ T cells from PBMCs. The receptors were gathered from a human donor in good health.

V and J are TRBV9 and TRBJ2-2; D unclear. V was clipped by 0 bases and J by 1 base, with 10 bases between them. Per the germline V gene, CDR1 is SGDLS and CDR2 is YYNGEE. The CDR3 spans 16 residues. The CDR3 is CASSVGSAENTGELFF. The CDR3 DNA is TGTGCCAGCAGCGTAGGCAGCGCCGAGAACACCGGGGAGCTGTTTTTT.

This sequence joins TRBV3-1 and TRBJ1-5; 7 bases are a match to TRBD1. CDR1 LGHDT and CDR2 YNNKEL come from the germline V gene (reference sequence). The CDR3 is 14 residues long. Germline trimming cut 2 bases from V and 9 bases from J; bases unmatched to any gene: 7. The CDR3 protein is CASSQSRQGRPQHF. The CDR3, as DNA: TGTGCCAGCAGCCAAAGCCGACAGGGAAGGCCCCAGCATTTT.

The DNA of the CDR3 is TGCGCCAGCAGCAAGGACAGGGCCCAGCCCCAGCATTTT. It is translated as CASSKDRAQPQHF. The chain combines TRBV5-1 with TRBJ1-5; the match to TRBD1 covers 8 bases. With 4 bases clipped from V and 7 bases from J, the junction kept 4 bases outside the gene matches. Looked up from germline, CDR1 is SGHRS and CDR2 is YFSETQ. The CDR3 is 13 residues long. Combining the CDR3 with reference TRBV5-1 and TRBJ1-5 gives the whole variable domain KAGVTQTPRYLIKTRGQQVTLSCSPISGHRSVSWYQQTPGQGLQFLFEYFSETQRNKGNFPGRFSGRQFSNSRSEMNVSTLELGDSALYLCASSKDRAQPQHFGDGTRLSIL.

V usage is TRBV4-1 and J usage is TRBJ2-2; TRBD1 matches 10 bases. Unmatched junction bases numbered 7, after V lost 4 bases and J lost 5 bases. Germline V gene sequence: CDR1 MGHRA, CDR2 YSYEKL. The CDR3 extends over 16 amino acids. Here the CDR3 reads CASSLDRTGGTGELFF. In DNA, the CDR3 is TGCGCCAGCAGCCTAGATCGGACAGGGGGAACCGGGGAGCTGTTTTTT.

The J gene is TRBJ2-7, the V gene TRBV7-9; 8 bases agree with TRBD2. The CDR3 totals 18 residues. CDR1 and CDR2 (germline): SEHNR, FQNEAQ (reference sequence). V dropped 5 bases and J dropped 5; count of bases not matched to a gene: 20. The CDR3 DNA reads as TGTGCCAGCAGCCGTGGGGGAGCGGGAGTTCCCCTTTTGGACGAGCAGTACTTC. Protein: CASSRGGAGVPLLDEQYF.

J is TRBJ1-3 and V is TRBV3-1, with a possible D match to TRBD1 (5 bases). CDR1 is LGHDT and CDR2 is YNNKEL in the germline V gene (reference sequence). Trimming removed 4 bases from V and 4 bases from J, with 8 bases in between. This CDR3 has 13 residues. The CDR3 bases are TGTGCCAGCAGCCCCGGGGGGGGAAACACCATATATTTT. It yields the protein CASSPGGGNTIYF.

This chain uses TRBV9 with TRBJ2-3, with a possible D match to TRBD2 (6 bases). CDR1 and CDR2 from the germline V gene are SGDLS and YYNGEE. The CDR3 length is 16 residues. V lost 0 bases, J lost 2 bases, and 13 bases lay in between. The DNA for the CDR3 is TGTGCCAGCAGCGTAGCGGCGGGATCCAACACAGATACGCAGTATTTT. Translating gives CASSVAAGSNTDTQYF.

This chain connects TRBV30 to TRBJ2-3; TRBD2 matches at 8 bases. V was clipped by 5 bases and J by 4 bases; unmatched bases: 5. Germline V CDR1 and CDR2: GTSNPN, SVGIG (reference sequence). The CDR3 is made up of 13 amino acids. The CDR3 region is CAWSNGRADTQYF. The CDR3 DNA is TGTGCCTGGTCCAACGGGAGGGCAGATACGCAGTATTTT.

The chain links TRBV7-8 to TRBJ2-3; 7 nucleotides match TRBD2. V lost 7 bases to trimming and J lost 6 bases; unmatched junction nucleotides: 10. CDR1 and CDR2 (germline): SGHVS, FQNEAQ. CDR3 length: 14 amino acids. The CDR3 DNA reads TGTGCCAGCACCGAGAGGCGGGGGATGGATACGCAGTATTTT. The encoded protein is CASTERRGMDTQYF.

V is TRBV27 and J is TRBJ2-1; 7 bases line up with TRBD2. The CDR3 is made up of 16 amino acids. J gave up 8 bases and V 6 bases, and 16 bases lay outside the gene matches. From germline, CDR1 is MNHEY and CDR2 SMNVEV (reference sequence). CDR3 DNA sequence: TGTGCCAGCAGAACCCTAGGAGCGGGAATTTCGTATGAGCAGTTCTTC. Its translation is CASRTLGAGISYEQFF.

The CDR3 DNA reads as TGTGCCAGCAGTAAATATAGCGGGGTTAGCACAGATACGCAGTATTTT. This translates into CASSKYSGVSTDTQYF. The chain joins TRBV27 to TRBJ2-3; TRBD2 matches 8 bases. The CDR3 length is 16 residues. CDR1 and CDR2 (germline): MNHEY, SMNVEV (reference sequence). V shed 5 bases and J 0 bases; nucleotides not matched to a gene: 7.

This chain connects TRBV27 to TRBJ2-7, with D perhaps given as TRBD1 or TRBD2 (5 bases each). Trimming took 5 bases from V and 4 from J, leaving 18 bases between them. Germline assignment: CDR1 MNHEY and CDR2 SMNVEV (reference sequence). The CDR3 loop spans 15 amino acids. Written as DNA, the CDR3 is TGTGCCAGCAGTCCCTCGGGACGATTTTCGTACGAGCAGTACTTC. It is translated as CASSPSGRFSYEQYF.

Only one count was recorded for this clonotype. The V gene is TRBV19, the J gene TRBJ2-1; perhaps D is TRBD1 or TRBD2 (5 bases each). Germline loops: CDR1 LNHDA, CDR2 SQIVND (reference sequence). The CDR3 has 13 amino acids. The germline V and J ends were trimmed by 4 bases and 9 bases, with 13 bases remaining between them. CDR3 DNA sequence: TGTGCCAGTAGTACATTGGAGAGGGGTGAGCAGTTCTTC. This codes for CASSTLERGEQFF.

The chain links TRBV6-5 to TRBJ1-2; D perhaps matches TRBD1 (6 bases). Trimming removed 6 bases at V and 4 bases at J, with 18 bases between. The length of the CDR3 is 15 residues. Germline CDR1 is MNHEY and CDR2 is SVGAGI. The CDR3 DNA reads TGTGCCAGCAGCGCGAGCGGGGGCGCTACCTATGGCTACACCTTC. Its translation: CASSASGGATYGYTF.

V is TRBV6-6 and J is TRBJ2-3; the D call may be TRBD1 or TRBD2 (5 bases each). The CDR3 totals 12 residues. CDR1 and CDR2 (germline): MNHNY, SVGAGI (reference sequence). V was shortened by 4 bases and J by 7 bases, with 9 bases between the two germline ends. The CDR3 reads CASSSGRNTQYF. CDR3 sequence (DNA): TGTGCCAGCAGTTCAGGGAGAAATACGCAGTATTTT.

CDR3 bases: TGTGCCACCAGTGACCGCGGGGGGTCGAACACCGGGGAGCTGTTTTTT. It is translated as CATSDRGGSNTGELFF. V and J are TRBV24-1 and TRBJ2-2, with TRBD2 matching 8 bases. The CDR3 length is 16 residues. Losses at the gene ends were 4 bases for V and 0 bases for J; bases not matched to a gene: 3. Germline assignment: CDR1 KGHDR and CDR2 SFDVKD.

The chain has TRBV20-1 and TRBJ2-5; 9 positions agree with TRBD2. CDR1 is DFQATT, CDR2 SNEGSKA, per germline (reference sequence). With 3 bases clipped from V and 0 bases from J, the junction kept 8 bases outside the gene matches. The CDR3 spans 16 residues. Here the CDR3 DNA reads TGCAGTGCTAGTCGGAAGCGGGGGGCGTACCAAGAGACCCAGTACTTC. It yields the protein CSASRKRGAYQETQYF.

The CDR3 coding sequence is TGTGCCAGCAGGCCCTGGACTAGCGGGGGATCAGATACGCAGTATTTT. Its translation is CASRPWTSGGSDTQYF. The J gene is TRBJ2-3, the V gene TRBV6-2 or TRBV6-3; 13 bases match TRBD2. Per germline, CDR1 MNHEY and CDR2 SVGEGT. V lost 6 bases and J lost 4; bases outside the gene matches: 7. This CDR3 contains 16 residues.

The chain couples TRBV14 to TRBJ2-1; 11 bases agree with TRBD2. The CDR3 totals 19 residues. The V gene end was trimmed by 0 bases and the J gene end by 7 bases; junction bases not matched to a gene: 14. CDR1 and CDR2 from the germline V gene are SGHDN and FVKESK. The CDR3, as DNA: TGTGCCAGCAGCCAAGATCGGTTAGCGGGAGGGCCTTCCTGGAATGAGCAGTTCTTC. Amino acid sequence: CASSQDRLAGGPSWNEQFF.

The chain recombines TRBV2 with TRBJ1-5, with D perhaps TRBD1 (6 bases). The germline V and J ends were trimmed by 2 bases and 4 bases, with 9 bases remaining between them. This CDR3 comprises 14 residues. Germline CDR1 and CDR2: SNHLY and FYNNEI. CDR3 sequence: CASSETGRNQPQHF. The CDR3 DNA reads TGTGCCAGCAGTGAAACAGGGAGAAATCAGCCCCAGCATTTT.

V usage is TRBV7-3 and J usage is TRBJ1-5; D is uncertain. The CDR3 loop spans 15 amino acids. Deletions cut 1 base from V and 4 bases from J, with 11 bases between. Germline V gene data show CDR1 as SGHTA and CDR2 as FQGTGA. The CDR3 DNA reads TGTGCCAGCAGCTTAAGAGGCGGAGAGAATCAGCCCCAGCATTTT. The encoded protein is CASSLRGGENQPQHF.